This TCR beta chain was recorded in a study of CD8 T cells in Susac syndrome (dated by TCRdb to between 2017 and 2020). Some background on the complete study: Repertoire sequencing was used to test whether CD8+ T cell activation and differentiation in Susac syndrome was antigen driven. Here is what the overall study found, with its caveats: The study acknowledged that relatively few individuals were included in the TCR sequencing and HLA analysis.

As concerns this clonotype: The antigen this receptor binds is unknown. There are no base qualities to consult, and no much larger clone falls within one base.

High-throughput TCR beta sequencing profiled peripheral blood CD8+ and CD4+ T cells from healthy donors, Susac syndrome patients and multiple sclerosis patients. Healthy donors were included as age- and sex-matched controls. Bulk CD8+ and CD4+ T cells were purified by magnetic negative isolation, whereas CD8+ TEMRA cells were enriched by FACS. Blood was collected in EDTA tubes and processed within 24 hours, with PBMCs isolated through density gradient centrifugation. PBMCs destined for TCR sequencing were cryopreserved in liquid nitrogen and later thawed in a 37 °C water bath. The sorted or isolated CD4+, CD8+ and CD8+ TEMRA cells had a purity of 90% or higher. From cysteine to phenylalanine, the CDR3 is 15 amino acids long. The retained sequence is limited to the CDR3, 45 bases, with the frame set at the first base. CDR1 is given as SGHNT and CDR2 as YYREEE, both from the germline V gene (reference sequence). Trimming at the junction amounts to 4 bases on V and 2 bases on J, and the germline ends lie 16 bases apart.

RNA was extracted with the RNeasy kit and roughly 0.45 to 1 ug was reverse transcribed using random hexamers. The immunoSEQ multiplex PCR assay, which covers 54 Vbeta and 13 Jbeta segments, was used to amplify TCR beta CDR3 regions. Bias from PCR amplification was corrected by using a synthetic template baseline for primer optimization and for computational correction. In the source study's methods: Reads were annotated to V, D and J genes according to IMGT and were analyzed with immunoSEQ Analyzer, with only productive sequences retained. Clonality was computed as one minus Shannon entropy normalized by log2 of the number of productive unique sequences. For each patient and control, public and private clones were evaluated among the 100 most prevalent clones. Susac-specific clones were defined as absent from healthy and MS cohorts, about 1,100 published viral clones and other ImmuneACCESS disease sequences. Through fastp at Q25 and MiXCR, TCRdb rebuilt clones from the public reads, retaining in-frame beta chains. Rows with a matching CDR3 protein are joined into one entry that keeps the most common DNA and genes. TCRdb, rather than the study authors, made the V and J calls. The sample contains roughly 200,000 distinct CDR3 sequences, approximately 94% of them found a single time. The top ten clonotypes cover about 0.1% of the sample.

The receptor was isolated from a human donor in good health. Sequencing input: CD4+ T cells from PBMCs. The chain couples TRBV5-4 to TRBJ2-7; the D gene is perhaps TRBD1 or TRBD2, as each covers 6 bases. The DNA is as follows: TGTGCCAGCAGCAGCCTCAGGGGAGGAACCTACGAGCAGTACTTC. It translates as CASSSLRGGTYEQYF.